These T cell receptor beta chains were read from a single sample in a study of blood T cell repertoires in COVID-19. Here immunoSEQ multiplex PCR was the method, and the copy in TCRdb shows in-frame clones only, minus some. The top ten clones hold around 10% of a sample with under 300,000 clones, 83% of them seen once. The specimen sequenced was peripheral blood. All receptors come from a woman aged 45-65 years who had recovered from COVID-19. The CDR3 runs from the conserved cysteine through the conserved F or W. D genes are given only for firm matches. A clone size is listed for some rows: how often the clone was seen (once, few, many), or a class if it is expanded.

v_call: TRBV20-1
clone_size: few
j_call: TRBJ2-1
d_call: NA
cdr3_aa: CSASGGDFQFF
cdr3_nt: TGCAGTGCTAGCGGAGGAGACTTCCAGTTCTTC

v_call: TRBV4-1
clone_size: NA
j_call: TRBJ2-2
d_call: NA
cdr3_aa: CASRRTISIFNTGELFF
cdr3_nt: TGCGCCAGCAGACGGACAATCAGCATATTCAACACCGGGGAGCTGTTTTTT

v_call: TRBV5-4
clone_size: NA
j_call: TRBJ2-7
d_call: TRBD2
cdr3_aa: CASSSGGTSGIYEQYF
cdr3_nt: TGTGCCAGCAGCTCAGGGGGGACTAGCGGGATCTACGAGCAGTACTTC

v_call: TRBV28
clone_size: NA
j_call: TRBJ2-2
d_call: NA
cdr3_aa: CASSLSGNGELFF
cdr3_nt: TGTGCCAGCAGTTTATCAGGAAACGGGGAGCTGTTTTTT

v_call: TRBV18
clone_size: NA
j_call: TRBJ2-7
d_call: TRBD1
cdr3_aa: CASSQDRAYEQYF
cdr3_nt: TGTGCCAGCTCACAGGACAGGGCCTACGAGCAGTACTTC

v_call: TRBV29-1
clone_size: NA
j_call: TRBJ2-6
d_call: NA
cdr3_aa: CSVEDPTGGGGANVLTF
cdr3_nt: TGCAGCGTTGAAGATCCTACGGGTGGAGGTGGGGCCAACGTCCTGACTTTC

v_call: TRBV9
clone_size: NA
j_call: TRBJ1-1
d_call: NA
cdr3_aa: CASSPQGGDTEAFF
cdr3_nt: TGTGCCAGCAGCCCCCAGGGAGGCGACACTGAAGCTTTCTTT

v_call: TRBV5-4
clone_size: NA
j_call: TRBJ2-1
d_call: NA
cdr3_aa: CASSRDIGNNEQFF
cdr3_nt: TGTGCCAGCAGCAGGGACATCGGTAACAATGAGCAGTTCTTC

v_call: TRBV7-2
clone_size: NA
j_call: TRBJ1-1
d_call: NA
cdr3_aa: CASSLNPGNTEAFF
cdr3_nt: TGTGCCAGCAGCTTAAACCCAGGGAACACTGAAGCTTTCTTT

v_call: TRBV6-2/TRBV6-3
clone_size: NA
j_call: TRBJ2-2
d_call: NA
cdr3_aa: CASSYHGGVELFF
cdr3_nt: TGTGCCAGCAGTTACCACGGGGGTGTGGAGCTGTTTTTT

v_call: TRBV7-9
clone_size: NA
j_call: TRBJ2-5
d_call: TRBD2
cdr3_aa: CASSNRGGQETQYF
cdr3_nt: TGTGCCAGCAGTAACCGGGGGGGCCAAGAGACCCAGTACTTC

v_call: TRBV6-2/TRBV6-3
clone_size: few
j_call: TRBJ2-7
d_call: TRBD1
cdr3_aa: CASSFGGQGAQYF
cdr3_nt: TGTGCCAGCAGTTTTGGTGGACAGGGGGCGCAGTACTTC

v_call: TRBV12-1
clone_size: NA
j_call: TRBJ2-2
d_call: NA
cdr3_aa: CASSLPTGEVTGELFF
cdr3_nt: TGTGCCAGCAGCTTACCGACAGGGGAGGTCACCGGGGAGCTGTTTTTT

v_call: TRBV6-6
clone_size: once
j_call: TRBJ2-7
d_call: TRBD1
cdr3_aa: CASRQGQGREQYF
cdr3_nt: TGTGCCAGCAGACAGGGACAGGGACGAGAGCAGTACTTC

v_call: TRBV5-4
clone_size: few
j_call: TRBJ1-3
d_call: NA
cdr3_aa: CASSLQGTNTIYF
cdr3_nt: TGTGCCAGCAGCTTACAGGGTACAAACACCATATATTTT

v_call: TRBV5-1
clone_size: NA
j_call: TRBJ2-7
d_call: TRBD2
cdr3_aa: CASSRTSGRTYEQYF
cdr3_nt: TGCGCCAGCAGCAGGACTAGCGGGAGGACCTACGAGCAGTACTTC

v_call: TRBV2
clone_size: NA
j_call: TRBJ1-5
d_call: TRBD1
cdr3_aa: CASSRDRGNQPQHF
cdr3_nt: TGTGCCAGCAGTAGGGACAGGGGCAATCAGCCCCAGCATTTT

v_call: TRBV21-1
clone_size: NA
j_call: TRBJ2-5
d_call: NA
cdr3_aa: CASTRQGPGETQYF
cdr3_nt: TGTGCCAGCACCCGACAGGGACCAGGTGAGACCCAGTACTTC

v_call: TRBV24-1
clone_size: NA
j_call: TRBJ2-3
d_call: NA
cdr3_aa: CATSDAARSPDTQYF
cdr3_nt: TGTGCCACCAGTGACGCGGCGCGGAGCCCAGATACGCAGTATTTT

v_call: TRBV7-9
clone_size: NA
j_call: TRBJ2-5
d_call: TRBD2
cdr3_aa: CASSLVGLAGGRETQYF
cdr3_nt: TGTGCCAGCAGCTTAGTGGGACTAGCGGGAGGGAGAGAGACCCAGTACTTC

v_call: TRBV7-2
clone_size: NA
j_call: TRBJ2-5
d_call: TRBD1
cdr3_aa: CASSRGHSKETQYF
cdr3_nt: TGTGCCAGCAGTAGGGGGCACTCCAAAGAGACCCAGTACTTC

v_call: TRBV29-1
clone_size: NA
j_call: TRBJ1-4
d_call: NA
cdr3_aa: CSARDTGFEKLFF
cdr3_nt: TGCAGCGCCCGGGACACAGGGTTTGAAAAACTGTTTTTT

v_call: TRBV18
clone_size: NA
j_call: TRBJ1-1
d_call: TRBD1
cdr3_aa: CASSPLVGRTGKITEAFF
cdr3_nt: TGTGCCAGCTCACCACTCGTCGGTAGGACAGGGAAGATAACTGAAGCTTTCTTT

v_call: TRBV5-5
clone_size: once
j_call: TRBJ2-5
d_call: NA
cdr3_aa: CASSWGVLEGQTQYF
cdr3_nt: TGTGCCAGCAGCTGGGGGGTCCTTGAGGGTCAGACCCAGTACTTC

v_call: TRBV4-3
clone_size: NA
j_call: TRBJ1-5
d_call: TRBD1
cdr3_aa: CASSQEVQGGQPQHF
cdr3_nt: TGCGCCAGCAGCCAAGAAGTACAGGGGGGTCAGCCCCAGCATTTT

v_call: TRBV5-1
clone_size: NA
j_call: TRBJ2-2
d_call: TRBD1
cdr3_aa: CASSAQGARELFF
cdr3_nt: TGCGCCAGCAGCGCACAGGGGGCCCGGGAGCTGTTTTTT

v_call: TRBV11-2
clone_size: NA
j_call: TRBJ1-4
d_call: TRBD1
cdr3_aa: CASSLSQGAGEKLFF
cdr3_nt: TGTGCCAGCAGCTTATCACAGGGGGCAGGGGAAAAACTGTTTTTT

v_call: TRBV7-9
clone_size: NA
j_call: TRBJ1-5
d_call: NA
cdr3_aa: CASSLDLREGRQPQHF
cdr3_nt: TGTGCCAGCAGCTTAGATTTGAGGGAAGGGAGACAGCCCCAGCATTTT

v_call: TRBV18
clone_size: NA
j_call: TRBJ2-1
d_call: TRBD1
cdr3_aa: CASSPGTGTWNEQFF
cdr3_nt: TGTGCCAGCTCACCAGGGACAGGGACATGGAATGAGCAGTTCTTC

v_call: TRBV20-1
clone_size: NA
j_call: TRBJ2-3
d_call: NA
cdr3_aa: CSASAPGNKDTQYF
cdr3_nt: TGCAGTGCTAGTGCTCCAGGGAATAAAGATACGCAGTATTTT

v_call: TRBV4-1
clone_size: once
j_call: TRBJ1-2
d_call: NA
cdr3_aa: CASSLEKGLANYNYGYTF
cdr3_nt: TGCGCCAGCAGCCTAGAGAAGGGGCTTGCAAACTACAACTATGGCTACACCTTC

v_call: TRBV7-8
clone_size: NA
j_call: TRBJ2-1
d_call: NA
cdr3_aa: CASSRPGDYNEQFF
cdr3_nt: TGTGCCAGCAGCCGGCCGGGGGACTACAATGAGCAGTTCTTC

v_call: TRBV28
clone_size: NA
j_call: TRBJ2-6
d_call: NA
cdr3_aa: CASTMRGTGANVLTF
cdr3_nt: TGTGCCAGCACCATGAGGGGGACCGGGGCCAACGTCCTGACTTTC

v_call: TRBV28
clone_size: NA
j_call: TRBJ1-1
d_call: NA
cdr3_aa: CASSIRTDGPFF
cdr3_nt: TGTGCCAGCAGTATACGGACAGATGGGCCTTTCTTT

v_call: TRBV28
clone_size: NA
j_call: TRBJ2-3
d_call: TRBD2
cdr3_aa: CASSLPIGLARTDTQYF
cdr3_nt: TGTGCCAGCAGTTTACCCATCGGACTAGCCCGCACAGATACGCAGTATTTT

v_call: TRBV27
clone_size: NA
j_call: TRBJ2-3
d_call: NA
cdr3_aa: CASSWGRGVSTDTQYF
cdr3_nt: TGTGCCAGCAGCTGGGGGAGGGGGGTAAGCACAGATACGCAGTATTTT

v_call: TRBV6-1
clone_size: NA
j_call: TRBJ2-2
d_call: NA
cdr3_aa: CASSEDRATNTGELFF
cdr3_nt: TGTGCCAGCAGTGAAGACAGGGCGACAAACACCGGGGAGCTGTTTTTT

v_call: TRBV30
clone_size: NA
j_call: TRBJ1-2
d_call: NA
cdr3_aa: CAWSVKGPWRDTF
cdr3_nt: TGTGCCTGGAGTGTAAAGGGACCTTGGAGGGACACCTTC

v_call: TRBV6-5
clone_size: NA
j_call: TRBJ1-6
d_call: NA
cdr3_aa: CASHDTYSYNSPLHF
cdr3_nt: TGTGCCAGCCACGACACTTACTCCTATAATTCACCCCTCCACTTT

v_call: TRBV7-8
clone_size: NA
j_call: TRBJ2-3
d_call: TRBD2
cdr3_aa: CASSPGLAVTDTQYF
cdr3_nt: TGTGCCAGCAGCCCGGGACTAGCGGTCACAGATACGCAGTATTTT

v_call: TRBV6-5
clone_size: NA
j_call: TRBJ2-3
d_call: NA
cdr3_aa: CASRRAELSTDTQYF
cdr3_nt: TGTGCCAGCAGAAGAGCGGAGCTTAGCACAGATACGCAGTATTTT

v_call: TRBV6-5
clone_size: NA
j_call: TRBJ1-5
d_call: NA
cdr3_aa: CASLDSFWNQPQHF
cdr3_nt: TGTGCCAGCCTAGACAGTTTTTGGAATCAGCCCCAGCATTTT

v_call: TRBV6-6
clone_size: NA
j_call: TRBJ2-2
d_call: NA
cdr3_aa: CASSTTRFGGELFF
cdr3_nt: TGTGCCAGCAGTACGACTAGATTCGGCGGGGAGCTGTTTTTT

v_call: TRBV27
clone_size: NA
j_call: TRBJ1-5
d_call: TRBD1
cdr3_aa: CARTGGQPQHF
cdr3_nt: TGTGCCAGGACAGGGGGCCAGCCCCAGCATTTT

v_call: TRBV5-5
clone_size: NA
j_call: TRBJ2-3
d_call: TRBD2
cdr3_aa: CASSKTSGEVADTQYF
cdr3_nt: TGTGCCAGCAGCAAAACTAGCGGGGAGGTAGCAGATACGCAGTATTTT

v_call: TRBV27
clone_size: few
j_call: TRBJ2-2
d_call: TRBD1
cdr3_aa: CASSPWTGGTGELFF
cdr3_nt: TGTGCCAGCAGTCCATGGACAGGCGGCACCGGGGAGCTGTTTTTT

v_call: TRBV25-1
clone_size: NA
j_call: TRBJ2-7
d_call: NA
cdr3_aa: CASSEYGYEQYF
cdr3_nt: TGTGCCAGCAGTGAATACGGGTACGAGCAGTACTTC

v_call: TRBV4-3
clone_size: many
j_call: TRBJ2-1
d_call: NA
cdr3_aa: CASSQDGNRINEQFF
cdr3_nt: TGCGCCAGCAGCCAGGACGGGAATCGGATCAATGAGCAGTTCTTC

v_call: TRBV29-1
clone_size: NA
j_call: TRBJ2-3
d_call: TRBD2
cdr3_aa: CSVEEWVGTSGGASTDTQYF
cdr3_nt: TGCAGCGTTGAAGAGTGGGTTGGGACTAGCGGGGGAGCTAGCACAGATACGCAGTATTTT

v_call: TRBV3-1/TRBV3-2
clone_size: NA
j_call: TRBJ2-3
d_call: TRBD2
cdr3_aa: CASSREGLATDTQYF
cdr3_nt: TGTGCCAGCAGCCGAGAGGGACTAGCGACAGATACGCAGTATTTT

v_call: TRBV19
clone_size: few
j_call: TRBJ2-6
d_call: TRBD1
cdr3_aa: CASSLQGAGANVLTF
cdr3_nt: TGTGCCAGTAGTCTACAGGGGGCTGGGGCCAACGTCCTGACTTTC